The clone carrying this TCR beta chain was seen only once. The entry originates in a study of PD-1 blockade in classical Hodgkin lymphoma. Time point: newly diagnosed, previously untreated cHL patient sample. Negative magnetic selection isolated CD4+ T cells from thawed PBMCs. TCRdb's copy holds only in-frame clones and misses some; the assay was immunoSEQ multiplex PCR. The sample consists of roughly 16,000 clones, about 90% of them appearing once. This clonotype was sampled from a human donor with classical Hodgkin lymphoma. Sequencing input: CD4+ T cells from blood.

The CDR3 DNA is TGCGCCAGCAGCCCGGGTCCCCCCGAAGGAACTGAAGCTTTCTTT. Protein sequence: CASSPGPPEGTEAFF. The chain joins TRBV5-1 to TRBJ1-1; D call uncertain. CDR3 length: 15 residues. Deletions cut 4 bases from V and 5 bases from J, with 18 bases between. Germline CDR1 reads SGHRS; CDR2 reads YFSETQ.